These T cell receptor beta chains were read from a single sample in a study of T cells in Graves' hyperthyroidism and ophthalmopathy. TCRdb fed the multiplex PCR reads into MiXCR, producing one record per CDR3 protein. The table lists 700,000 to 850,000 distinct CDR3 sequences, approximately 40% of them singletons. The sequenced material came from blood. Receptor source: a woman aged 40 to 50 with Graves' hyperthyroidism. CDR3s include the opening cysteine and the closing phenylalanine or tryptophan. D genes are given only for firm matches. Size tells how often a clone was seen (once, few, many) or the class of an expanded clone, and some rows leave it out.

CDR3aa: CASSHGTGQTDTQYF
CDR3nt: TGTGCCAGCAGCCACGGGACAGGTCAGACAGATACGCAGTATTTT
j_gene: TRBJ2-3
abundance: -
d_gene: TRBD1
v_gene: TRBV7-4

CDR3aa: CAIRGAGDSFEQYF
CDR3nt: TGTGCCATCAGGGGAGCGGGAGACTCGTTCGAGCAGTACTTC
j_gene: TRBJ2-7
abundance: once
d_gene: TRBD2
v_gene: TRBV10-3

CDR3aa: CASRDPGTGNTIYF
CDR3nt: TGTGCCAGCAGAGATCCGGGGACTGGAAACACCATATATTTT
j_gene: TRBJ1-3
abundance: few
d_gene: -
v_gene: TRBV6-2/TRBV6-3

CDR3aa: CAIRGQSTDTQYF
CDR3nt: TGTGCCATCAGAGGACAGAGCACAGATACGCAGTATTTT
j_gene: TRBJ2-3
abundance: few
d_gene: -
v_gene: TRBV10-3

CDR3aa: CSALESDGRGGEQYF
CDR3nt: TGCAGTGCTCTGGAATCGGACGGCAGGGGGGGCGAGCAGTACTTC
j_gene: TRBJ2-7
abundance: -
d_gene: -
v_gene: TRBV20-1

CDR3aa: CASSRGDGGYTF
CDR3nt: TGTGCCAGCAGTAGAGGGGATGGTGGCTACACCTTC
j_gene: TRBJ1-2
abundance: many
d_gene: -
v_gene: TRBV3-1

CDR3aa: CASSLLRGGRVTGELFF
CDR3nt: TGTGCCAGCAGCTTATTGCGCGGGGGGCGAGTCACCGGGGAGCTGTTTTTT
j_gene: TRBJ2-2
abundance: -
d_gene: TRBD2
v_gene: TRBV7-8

CDR3aa: CASSSTSGTTGELFF
CDR3nt: TGTGCCAGCAGCTCTACTAGCGGGACCACCGGGGAGCTGTTTTTT
j_gene: TRBJ2-2
abundance: few
d_gene: TRBD2
v_gene: TRBV7-3

CDR3aa: CSARPSGGDTGELFF
CDR3nt: TGCAGTGCTAGACCTAGCGGGGGCGACACCGGGGAGCTGTTTTTT
j_gene: TRBJ2-2
abundance: -
d_gene: TRBD2
v_gene: TRBV20-1

CDR3aa: CASSGQANYGYTF
CDR3nt: TGTGCCAGCAGTGGACAGGCCAACTATGGCTACACCTTC
j_gene: TRBJ1-2
abundance: many
d_gene: -
v_gene: TRBV25-1

CDR3aa: CASSTDSGDRGNQPQHF
CDR3nt: TGTGCCAGTAGTACTGACAGTGGGGACAGGGGCAATCAGCCCCAGCATTTT
j_gene: TRBJ1-5
abundance: -
d_gene: TRBD1
v_gene: TRBV19

CDR3aa: CSASSLGRWTLQETQYF
CDR3nt: TGCAGTGCCAGCAGCTTGGGGCGCTGGACACTCCAAGAGACCCAGTACTTC
j_gene: TRBJ2-5
abundance: -
d_gene: -
v_gene: TRBV20-1

CDR3aa: CASRGAGLPEQYF
CDR3nt: TGTGCCAGCAGGGGGGCAGGGCTCCCCGAGCAGTACTTC
j_gene: TRBJ2-7
abundance: many
d_gene: -
v_gene: TRBV6-5

CDR3aa: CAITGSGGALDTGELFF
CDR3nt: TGTGCCATCACCGGTAGCGGGGGGGCCTTGGACACCGGGGAGCTGTTTTTT
j_gene: TRBJ2-2
abundance: few
d_gene: TRBD2
v_gene: TRBV10-3

CDR3aa: CASSEARQAGNTIYF
CDR3nt: TGTGCCAGCAGTGAAGCGCGGCAGGCTGGAAACACCATATATTTT
j_gene: TRBJ1-3
abundance: many
d_gene: -
v_gene: TRBV25-1

CDR3aa: CASSLTGLSGNTIYF
CDR3nt: TGTGCCAGCAGCTTGACAGGGCTCTCTGGAAACACCATATATTTT
j_gene: TRBJ1-3
abundance: few
d_gene: TRBD1
v_gene: TRBV7-2

CDR3aa: CAISESRDQETQYF
CDR3nt: TGTGCCATCAGTGAGTCCCGGGATCAAGAGACCCAGTACTTC
j_gene: TRBJ2-5
abundance: -
d_gene: -
v_gene: TRBV10-3

CDR3aa: CAISELNPGAGEAFF
CDR3nt: TGTGCCATCAGTGAGCTTAACCCCGGGGCTGGGGAAGCTTTCTTT
j_gene: TRBJ1-1
abundance: many
d_gene: -
v_gene: TRBV10-3

CDR3aa: CASSQSNQPQHF
CDR3nt: TGTGCCAGCTCACAGAGCAATCAGCCCCAGCATTTT
j_gene: TRBJ1-5
abundance: -
d_gene: -
v_gene: TRBV12-3/TRBV12-4

CDR3aa: CSGTSGVNNEQFF
CDR3nt: TGCAGCGGTACTAGCGGGGTAAACAATGAGCAGTTCTTC
j_gene: TRBJ2-1
abundance: -
d_gene: TRBD2
v_gene: TRBV29-1

CDR3aa: CASRLDGLYTEAFF
CDR3nt: TGTGCCAGCAGACTCGACGGATTGTACACTGAAGCTTTCTTT
j_gene: TRBJ1-1
abundance: -
d_gene: -
v_gene: TRBV6-5

CDR3aa: CASATGYGYTF
CDR3nt: TGTGCCAGCGCAACAGGGTATGGCTACACCTTC
j_gene: TRBJ1-2
abundance: many
d_gene: -
v_gene: TRBV12-3/TRBV12-4

CDR3aa: CASSLGPEAFF
CDR3nt: TGTGCCAGCAGTTTAGGGCCTGAAGCTTTCTTT
j_gene: TRBJ1-1
abundance: many
d_gene: -
v_gene: TRBV5-6

CDR3aa: CASSPKEGPPFF
CDR3nt: TGTGCCAGCAGCCCAAAGGAGGGGCCTCCGTTCTTC
j_gene: TRBJ2-1
abundance: -
d_gene: -
v_gene: TRBV11-1

CDR3aa: CSARDPRQVFYGYTF
CDR3nt: TGCAGTGCTAGAGATCCGAGGCAGGTCTTCTATGGCTACACCTTC
j_gene: TRBJ1-2
abundance: many
d_gene: -
v_gene: TRBV20-1

CDR3aa: CASSNQLGVGDTEAFF
CDR3nt: TGTGCCAGCAGTAACCAATTAGGGGTCGGCGACACTGAAGCTTTCTTT
j_gene: TRBJ1-1
abundance: few
d_gene: -
v_gene: TRBV12-3/TRBV12-4

CDR3aa: CASSVDGHSNQPQHF
CDR3nt: TGTGCCAGCAGCGTAGACGGGCATAGCAATCAGCCCCAGCATTTT
j_gene: TRBJ1-5
abundance: many
d_gene: -
v_gene: TRBV9

CDR3aa: CATSRSGYEQYF
CDR3nt: TGTGCCACCAGTCGAAGTGGGTACGAGCAGTACTTC
j_gene: TRBJ2-7
abundance: -
d_gene: -
v_gene: TRBV15

CDR3aa: CSARVGGSYSPLHF
CDR3nt: TGCAGTGCTAGGGTCGGGGGCTCGTATTCACCCCTCCACTTT
j_gene: TRBJ1-6
abundance: many
d_gene: -
v_gene: TRBV20-1

CDR3aa: CASIKTGTGARRANVLTF
CDR3nt: TGTGCCAGCATTAAGACCGGGACAGGGGCCCGTCGGGCCAACGTCCTGACTTTC
j_gene: TRBJ2-6
abundance: -
d_gene: TRBD1
v_gene: TRBV6-1

CDR3aa: CASSRRVIEQYF
CDR3nt: TGTGCCAGCAGCCGCAGGGTAATCGAGCAGTACTTC
j_gene: TRBJ2-7
abundance: -
d_gene: -
v_gene: TRBV6-5

CDR3aa: CASSPRDSGTPLHF
CDR3nt: TGTGCCAGCAGCCCTCGGGACTCGGGGACACCCCTCCACTTT
j_gene: TRBJ1-6
abundance: many
d_gene: -
v_gene: TRBV9

CDR3aa: CASSFEGRGTEAFF
CDR3nt: TGTGCCAGCAGCTTCGAGGGGCGCGGGACTGAAGCTTTCTTT
j_gene: TRBJ1-1
abundance: few
d_gene: -
v_gene: TRBV11-2

CDR3aa: CSATHSNYGYTF
CDR3nt: TGCAGTGCTACCCACTCTAACTATGGCTACACCTTC
j_gene: TRBJ1-2
abundance: many
d_gene: -
v_gene: TRBV20-1

CDR3aa: CASSLFRSAFF
CDR3nt: TGTGCCTCCTCATTATTTAGGTCGGCTTTCTTT
j_gene: TRBJ1-1
abundance: -
d_gene: -
v_gene: TRBV30

CDR3aa: CASSLRWGSKLFF
CDR3nt: TGTGCCAGCAGTCTACGCTGGGGGTCCAAACTGTTTTTT
j_gene: TRBJ1-4
abundance: many
d_gene: -
v_gene: TRBV12-3/TRBV12-4

CDR3aa: CASSYGTERQPQHF
CDR3nt: TGTGCCAGCAGTTACGGGACAGAGAGGCAGCCCCAGCATTTT
j_gene: TRBJ1-5
abundance: -
d_gene: TRBD1
v_gene: TRBV6-5

CDR3aa: CASSLWDRDSDGYTF
CDR3nt: TGTGCCAGCAGCTTATGGGACAGGGATTCGGATGGCTACACCTTC
j_gene: TRBJ1-2
abundance: -
d_gene: TRBD1
v_gene: TRBV5-4

CDR3aa: CASSEPLWRGRGEAFF
CDR3nt: TGCGCCAGCAGTGAGCCGCTCTGGCGGGGGCGCGGTGAAGCTTTCTTT
j_gene: TRBJ1-1
abundance: -
d_gene: -
v_gene: TRBV10-2

CDR3aa: CSVEGGGGRGYYGYTF
CDR3nt: TGCAGCGTTGAAGGAGGAGGGGGGAGGGGATATTATGGCTACACCTTC
j_gene: TRBJ1-2
abundance: many
d_gene: -
v_gene: TRBV29-1

CDR3aa: CASSGQGVNQPQHF
CDR3nt: TGTGCCAGCAGTGGACAGGGCGTTAATCAGCCCCAGCATTTT
j_gene: TRBJ1-5
abundance: many
d_gene: TRBD1
v_gene: TRBV2

CDR3aa: CASSELAGTYNEQFF
CDR3nt: TGTGCCAGCAGTGAACTAGCGGGAACCTACAATGAGCAGTTCTTC
j_gene: TRBJ2-1
abundance: few
d_gene: TRBD2
v_gene: TRBV2

CDR3aa: CATSRGGDSRPETQYF
CDR3nt: TGTGCCACCAGCAGGGGGGGGGACAGTCGTCCAGAGACCCAGTACTTC
j_gene: TRBJ2-5
abundance: few
d_gene: -
v_gene: TRBV15

CDR3aa: CASSLDQGPNSPLHF
CDR3nt: TGTGCCAGCAGCTTAGATCAGGGTCCCAATTCACCCCTCCACTTT
j_gene: TRBJ1-6
abundance: many
d_gene: -
v_gene: TRBV7-2

CDR3aa: CASSRVEGATEAFF
CDR3nt: TGTGCCAGCAGCCGAGTTGAGGGGGCCACTGAAGCTTTCTTT
j_gene: TRBJ1-1
abundance: many
d_gene: TRBD1
v_gene: TRBV11-2

CDR3aa: CASSLEFRVQETQYF
CDR3nt: TGTGCCAGCAGCTTAGAGTTTAGGGTCCAAGAGACCCAGTACTTC
j_gene: TRBJ2-5
abundance: -
d_gene: -
v_gene: TRBV11-2

CDR3aa: CASSVREGGENGYTF
CDR3nt: TGTGCCAGCAGCGTAAGGGAGGGAGGTGAAAATGGCTACACCTTC
j_gene: TRBJ1-2
abundance: many
d_gene: -
v_gene: TRBV9

CDR3aa: CATSRDPTGMGGYTF
CDR3nt: TGTGCCACCAGCAGAGATCCTACAGGGATGGGCGGCTACACCTTC
j_gene: TRBJ1-2
abundance: few
d_gene: -
v_gene: TRBV15

CDR3aa: CASSIGGRGSNTEAFF
CDR3nt: TGTGCCAGTAGTATAGGTGGCAGGGGGAGCAACACTGAAGCTTTCTTT
j_gene: TRBJ1-1
abundance: few
d_gene: TRBD1
v_gene: TRBV19

CDR3aa: CASSRDRLEELFF
CDR3nt: TGTGCCAGCAGCCGTGACAGGCTCGAGGAGCTGTTTTTT
j_gene: TRBJ2-2
abundance: -
d_gene: -
v_gene: TRBV11-2

CDR3aa: CASSLNPGSQETQYF
CDR3nt: TGTGCCAGCAGCTTAAATCCGGGGTCCCAAGAGACCCAGTACTTC
j_gene: TRBJ2-5
abundance: few
d_gene: -
v_gene: TRBV7-9